This is a list of T cell receptor beta chains from one sample in a study of OX40 agonist ivuxolimab in advanced cancers. Libraries were prepared by immunoSEQ multiplex PCR; TCRdb keeps only in-frame clonotypes and omits some of them. Of about 44,000 clones in the sample, approximately 80% are singletons; the top ten hold 5% to 6.5%. The material was CD4+ or CD8+ T cells sorted from blood, obtained in a trial of the OX40 agonist ivuxolimab. These receptors all come from an adult with an advanced solid tumor such as melanoma, head and neck, liver or kidney cancer. CDR3s include the opening cysteine and the closing phenylalanine or tryptophan. A D gene is named only where the DNA matches it firmly. The size field is filled for only some rows; it gives once, few, many or a size class.

>TRBD1|TRBJ2-6|TRBV6-1|.
TGTGCCAGGGGGACAGGGGGCTCTGGGGCCAACGTCCTGACTTTC
CARGTGGSGANVLTF
>TRBD1|TRBJ2-7|TRBV28|.
TGTGCCAGCAGGCAAGACAGGGTCCGAGAGCAGTACTTC
CASRQDRVREQYF
>.|TRBJ1-4|TRBV2|.
TGTGCCAGCAAGTCCCGGGGGGCAACTAATGAAAAACTGTTTTTT
CASKSRGATNEKLFF
>.|TRBJ1-5|TRBV15|.
TGTGCCACCAGCAGAGATCCCGGGGGTGGTCAGCCCCAGCATTTT
CATSRDPGGGQPQHF
>TRBD2|TRBJ2-7|TRBV18|.
TGTGCCAGCTCAGCGACTAGCGGAGCTACCTACGAGCAGTACTTC
CASSATSGATYEQYF
>.|TRBJ2-1|TRBV21-1|once
TGTGCCAGCAGCAAAGTACCGGGACTAGCGGGAGGCGAGCAGTTCTTC
CASSKVPGLAGGEQFF
>.|TRBJ2-1|TRBV25-1|.
TGTGCCAGCAGTCAACTTTACAATGAGCAGTTCTTC
CASSQLYNEQFF
>TRBD2|TRBJ2-5|TRBV11-2|.
TGTGCCAGCAGCTCGCTCCCCTATATAGGGAGGGTCGGGACCCAGTACTTC
CASSSLPYIGRVGTQYF
>.|TRBJ2-3|TRBV6-1|.
TGTGCCAGCAGTCCGACGGGATATACGCAGTATTTT
CASSPTGYTQYF
>.|TRBJ2-3|TRBV5-4|once
TGTGCCAGCATCAACCGGGGCGGGGACACAGATACGCAGTATTTT
CASINRGGDTDTQYF
>TRBD1|TRBJ2-7|TRBV7-2|few
TGTGCCAGCAGCCGCGGGACAGGGCGCCAGTACTTC
CASSRGTGRQYF
>.|TRBJ2-7|TRBV11-3|.
TGTGCCAGCAGTCGGACATGGGCCTACGAGCAGTACTTC
CASSRTWAYEQYF
>TRBD2|TRBJ2-7|TRBV19|.
TGTGCCAGTAGTACAAGACTAGCGGGCGAGCAGTACTTC
CASSTRLAGEQYF